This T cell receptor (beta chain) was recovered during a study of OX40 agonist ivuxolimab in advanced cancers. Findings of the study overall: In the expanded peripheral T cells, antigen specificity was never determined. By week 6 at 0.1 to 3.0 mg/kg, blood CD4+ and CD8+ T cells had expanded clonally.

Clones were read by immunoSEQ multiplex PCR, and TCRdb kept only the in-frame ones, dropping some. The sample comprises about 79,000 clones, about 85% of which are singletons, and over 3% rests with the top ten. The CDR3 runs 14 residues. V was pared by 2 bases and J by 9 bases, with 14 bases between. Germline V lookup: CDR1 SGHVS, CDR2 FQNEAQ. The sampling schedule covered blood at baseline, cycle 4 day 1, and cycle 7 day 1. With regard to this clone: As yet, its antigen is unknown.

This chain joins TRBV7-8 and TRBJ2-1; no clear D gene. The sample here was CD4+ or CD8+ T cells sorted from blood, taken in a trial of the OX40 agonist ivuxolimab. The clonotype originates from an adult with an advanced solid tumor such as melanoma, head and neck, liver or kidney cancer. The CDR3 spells CASSLSGLVLEQFF. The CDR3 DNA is TGTGCCAGCAGCTTATCCGGGTTGGTACTTGAGCAGTTCTTC. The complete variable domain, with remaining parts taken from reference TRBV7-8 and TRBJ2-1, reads GAGVSQSPRYKVAKRGQDVALRCDPISGHVSLFWYQQALGQGPEFLTYFQNEAQLDKSGLPSDRFFAERPEGSVSTLKIQRTQQEDSAVYLCASSLSGLVLEQFFGPGTRLTVL.